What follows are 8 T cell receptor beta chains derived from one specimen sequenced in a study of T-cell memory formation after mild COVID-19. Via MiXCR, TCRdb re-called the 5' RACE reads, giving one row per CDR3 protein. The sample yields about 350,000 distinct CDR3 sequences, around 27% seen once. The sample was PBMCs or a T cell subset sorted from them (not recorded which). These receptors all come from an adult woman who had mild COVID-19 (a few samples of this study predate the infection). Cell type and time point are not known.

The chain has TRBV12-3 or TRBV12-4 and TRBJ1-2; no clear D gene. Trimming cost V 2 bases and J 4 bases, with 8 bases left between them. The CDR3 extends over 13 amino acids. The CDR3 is CASSLRRLYGYTF. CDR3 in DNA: TGTGCCAGCAGTTTAAGGAGACTCTATGGCTACACCTTC.

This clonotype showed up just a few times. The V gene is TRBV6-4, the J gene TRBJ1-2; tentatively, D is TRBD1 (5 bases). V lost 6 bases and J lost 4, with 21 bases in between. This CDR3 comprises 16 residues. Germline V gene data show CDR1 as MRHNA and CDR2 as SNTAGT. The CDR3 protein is CASSEAPGPIPYGYTF. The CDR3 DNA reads TGTGCCAGCAGCGAAGCCCCGGGACCCATACCCTATGGCTACACCTTC.

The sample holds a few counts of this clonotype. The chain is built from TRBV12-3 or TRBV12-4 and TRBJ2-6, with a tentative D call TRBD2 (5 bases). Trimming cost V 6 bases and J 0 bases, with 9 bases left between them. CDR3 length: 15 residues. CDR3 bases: TGTGCCAGCAGCCGGACTCCCTCTGGGGCCAACGTCCTGACTTTC. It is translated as CASSRTPSGANVLTF.

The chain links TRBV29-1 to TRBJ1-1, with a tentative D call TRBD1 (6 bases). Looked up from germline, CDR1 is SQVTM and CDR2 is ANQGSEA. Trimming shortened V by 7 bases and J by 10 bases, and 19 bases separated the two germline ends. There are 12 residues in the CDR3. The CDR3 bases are TGCAGCGGGGAATGGGGGCCGAGGATAGCTTTCTTT. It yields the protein CSGEWGPRIAFF.

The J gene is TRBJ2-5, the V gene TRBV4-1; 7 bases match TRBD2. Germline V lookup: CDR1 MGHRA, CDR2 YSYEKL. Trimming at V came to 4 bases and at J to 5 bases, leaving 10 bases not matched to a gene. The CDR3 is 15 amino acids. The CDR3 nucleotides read TGCGCCAGCAGCCGAGGCCCCAGCGGGGAGGAGACCCAGTACTTC. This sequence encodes CASSRGPSGEETQYF.

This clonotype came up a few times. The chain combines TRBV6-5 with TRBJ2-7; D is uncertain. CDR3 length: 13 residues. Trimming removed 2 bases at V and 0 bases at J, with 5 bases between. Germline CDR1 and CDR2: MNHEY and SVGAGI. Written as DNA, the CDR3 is TGTGCCAGCAGTTACGGGTACTCCTACGAGCAGTACTTC. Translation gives CASSYGYSYEQYF.

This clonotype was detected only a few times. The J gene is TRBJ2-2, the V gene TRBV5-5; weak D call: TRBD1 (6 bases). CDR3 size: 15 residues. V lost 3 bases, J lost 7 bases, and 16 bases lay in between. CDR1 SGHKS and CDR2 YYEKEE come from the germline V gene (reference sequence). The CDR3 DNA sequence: TGTGCCAGCAGCTGGCAGGGGAGTGACGGCGGGGAGCTGTTTTTT. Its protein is CASSWQGSDGGELFF.

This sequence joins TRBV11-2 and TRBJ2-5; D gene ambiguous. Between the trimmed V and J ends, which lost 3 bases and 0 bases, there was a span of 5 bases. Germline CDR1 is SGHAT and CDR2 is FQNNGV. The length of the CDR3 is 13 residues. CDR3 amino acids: CASSFEYQETQYF. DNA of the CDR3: TGTGCCAGCAGCTTTGAGTACCAAGAGACCCAGTACTTC.